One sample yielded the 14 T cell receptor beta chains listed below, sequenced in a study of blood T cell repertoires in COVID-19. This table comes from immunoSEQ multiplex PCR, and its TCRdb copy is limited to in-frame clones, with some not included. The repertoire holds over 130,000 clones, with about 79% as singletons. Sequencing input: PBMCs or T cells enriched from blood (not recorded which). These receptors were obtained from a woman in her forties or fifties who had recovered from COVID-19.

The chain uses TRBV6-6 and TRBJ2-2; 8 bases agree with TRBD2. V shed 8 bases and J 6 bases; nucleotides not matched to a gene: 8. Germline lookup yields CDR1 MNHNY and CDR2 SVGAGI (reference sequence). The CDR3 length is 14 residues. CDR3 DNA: TGTGCCAGCCTGAAGCGGGAGATTTCCGGGGAGCTGTTTTTT. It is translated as CASLKREISGELFF.

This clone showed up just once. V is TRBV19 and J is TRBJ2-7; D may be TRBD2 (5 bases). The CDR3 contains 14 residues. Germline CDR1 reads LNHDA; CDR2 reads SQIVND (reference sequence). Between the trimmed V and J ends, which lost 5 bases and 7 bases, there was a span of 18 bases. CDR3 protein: CASSFFFRGGEQYF. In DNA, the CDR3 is TGTGCCAGTAGTTTCTTCTTCCGGGGTGGGGAGCAGTACTTC.

As DNA, the CDR3 is TGCGCCAGCAGCCAGTCCCTTCTTTACAATGAGCAGTTCTTC. Its translation is CASSQSLLYNEQFF. The chain recombines TRBV4-1 with TRBJ2-1, with D unresolved. CDR3 size: 14 residues. Germline CDR1 MGHRA, CDR2 YSYEKL. V dropped 3 bases and J dropped 4 bases, with 10 bases sitting between them.

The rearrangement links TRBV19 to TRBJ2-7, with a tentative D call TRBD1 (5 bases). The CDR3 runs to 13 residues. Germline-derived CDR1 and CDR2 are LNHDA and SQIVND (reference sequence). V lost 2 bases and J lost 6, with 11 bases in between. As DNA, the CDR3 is TGTGCCAGTAGTATAAGTCAGGGCGGCGAGCAGTACTTC. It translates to CASSISQGGEQYF.

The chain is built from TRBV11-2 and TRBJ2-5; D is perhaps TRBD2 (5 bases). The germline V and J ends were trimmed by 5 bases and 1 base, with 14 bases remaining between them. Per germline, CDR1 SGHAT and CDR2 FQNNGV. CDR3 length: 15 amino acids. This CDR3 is CASSPPGLRQETQYF. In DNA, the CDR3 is TGTGCCAGCAGCCCCCCCGGACTGCGCCAAGAGACCCAGTACTTC.

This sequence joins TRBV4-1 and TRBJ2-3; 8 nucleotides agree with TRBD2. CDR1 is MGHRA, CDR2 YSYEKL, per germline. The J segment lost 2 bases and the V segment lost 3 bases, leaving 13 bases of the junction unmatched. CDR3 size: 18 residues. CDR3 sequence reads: CASSQAASGLVNTDTQYF. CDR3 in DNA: TGCGCCAGCAGCCAGGCGGCTAGCGGGTTAGTTAACACAGATACGCAGTATTTT.

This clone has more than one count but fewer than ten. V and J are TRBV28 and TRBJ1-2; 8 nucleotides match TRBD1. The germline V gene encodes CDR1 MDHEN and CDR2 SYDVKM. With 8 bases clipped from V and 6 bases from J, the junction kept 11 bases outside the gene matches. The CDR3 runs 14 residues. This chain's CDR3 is CASQSRQGSDGYTF. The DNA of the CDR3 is TGTGCCAGCCAATCCCGACAGGGGAGCGATGGCTACACCTTC.

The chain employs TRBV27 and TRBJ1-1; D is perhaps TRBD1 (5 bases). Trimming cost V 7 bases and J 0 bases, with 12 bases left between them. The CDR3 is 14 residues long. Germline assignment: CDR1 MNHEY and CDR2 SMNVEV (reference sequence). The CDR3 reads CASKNLGVNTEAFF. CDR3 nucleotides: TGTGCCAGCAAAAATCTAGGGGTGAACACTGAAGCTTTCTTT.

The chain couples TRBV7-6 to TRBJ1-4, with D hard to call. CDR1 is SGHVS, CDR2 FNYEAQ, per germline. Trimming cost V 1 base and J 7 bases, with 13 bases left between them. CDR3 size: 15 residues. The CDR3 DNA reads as TGTGCCAGCAGCTTAGACAGCTCCGCGGGTGAAAAACTGTTTTTT. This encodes CASSLDSSAGEKLFF. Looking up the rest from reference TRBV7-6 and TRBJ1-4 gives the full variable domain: GAGVSQSPRYKVTKRGQDVALRCDPISGHVSLYWYRQALGQGPEFLTYFNYEAQQDKSGLPNDRFSAERPEGSISTLTIQRTEQRDSAMYRCASSLDSSAGEKLFFGSGTQLSVL.

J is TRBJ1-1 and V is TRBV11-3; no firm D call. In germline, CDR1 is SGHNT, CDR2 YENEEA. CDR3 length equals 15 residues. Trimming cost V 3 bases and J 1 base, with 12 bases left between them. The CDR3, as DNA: TGTGCCAGCAGCTTCTCGTTTGGGCAGAACACTGAAGCTTTCTTT. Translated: CASSFSFGQNTEAFF.

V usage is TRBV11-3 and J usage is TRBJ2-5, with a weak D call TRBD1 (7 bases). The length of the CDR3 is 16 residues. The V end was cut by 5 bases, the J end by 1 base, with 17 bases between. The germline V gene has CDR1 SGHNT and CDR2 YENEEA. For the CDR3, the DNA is TGTGCCAGCAGCCCCTCAGGGGGGACCATCCAAGAGACCCAGTACTTC. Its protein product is CASSPSGGTIQETQYF.

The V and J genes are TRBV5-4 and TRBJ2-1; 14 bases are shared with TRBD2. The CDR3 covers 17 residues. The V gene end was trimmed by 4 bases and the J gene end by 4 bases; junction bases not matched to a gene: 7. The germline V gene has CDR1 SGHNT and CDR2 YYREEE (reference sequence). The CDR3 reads CASSRGLAGGQYNEQFF. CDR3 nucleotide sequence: TGTGCCAGCAGCCGTGGACTAGCGGGGGGCCAATACAATGAGCAGTTCTTC.

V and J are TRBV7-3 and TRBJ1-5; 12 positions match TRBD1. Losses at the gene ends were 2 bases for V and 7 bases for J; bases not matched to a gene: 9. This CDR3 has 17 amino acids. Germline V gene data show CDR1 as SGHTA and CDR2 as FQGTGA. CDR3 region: CASSLSPGTGGEQPQHF. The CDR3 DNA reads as TGTGCCAGCAGCTTATCCCCCGGGACAGGGGGCGAACAGCCCCAGCATTTT. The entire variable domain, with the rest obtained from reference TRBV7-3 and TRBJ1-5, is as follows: GAGVSQTPSNKVTEKGKYVELRCDPISGHTALYWYRQSLGQGPEFLIYFQGTGAADDSGLPNDRFFAVRPEGSVSTLKIQRTERGDSAVYLCASSLSPGTGGEQPQHFGDGTRLSIL.

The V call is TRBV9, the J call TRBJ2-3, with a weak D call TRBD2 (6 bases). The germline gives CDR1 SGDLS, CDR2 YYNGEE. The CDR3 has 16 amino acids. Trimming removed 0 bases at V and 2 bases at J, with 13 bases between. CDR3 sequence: CASSVEATSSTDTQYF. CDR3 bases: TGTGCCAGCAGCGTAGAAGCTACTAGCTCCACAGATACGCAGTATTTT.